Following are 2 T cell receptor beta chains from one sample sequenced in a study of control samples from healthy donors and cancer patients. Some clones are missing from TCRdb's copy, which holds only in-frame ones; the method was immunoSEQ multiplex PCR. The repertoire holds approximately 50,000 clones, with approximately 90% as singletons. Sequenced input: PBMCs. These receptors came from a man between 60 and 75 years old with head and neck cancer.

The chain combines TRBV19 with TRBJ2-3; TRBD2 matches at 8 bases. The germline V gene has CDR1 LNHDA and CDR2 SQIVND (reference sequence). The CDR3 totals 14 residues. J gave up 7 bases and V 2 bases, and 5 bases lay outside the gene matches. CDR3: CASSISGRGYTQYF. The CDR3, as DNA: TGTGCCAGTAGTATATCCGGGAGGGGGTATACGCAGTATTTT.

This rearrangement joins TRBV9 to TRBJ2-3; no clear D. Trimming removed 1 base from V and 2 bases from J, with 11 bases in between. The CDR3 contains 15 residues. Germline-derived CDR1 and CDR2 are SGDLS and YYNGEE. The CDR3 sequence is CASSVTSEPTDTQYF. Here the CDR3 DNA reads TGTGCCAGCAGCGTAACCAGCGAACCCACAGATACGCAGTATTTT.